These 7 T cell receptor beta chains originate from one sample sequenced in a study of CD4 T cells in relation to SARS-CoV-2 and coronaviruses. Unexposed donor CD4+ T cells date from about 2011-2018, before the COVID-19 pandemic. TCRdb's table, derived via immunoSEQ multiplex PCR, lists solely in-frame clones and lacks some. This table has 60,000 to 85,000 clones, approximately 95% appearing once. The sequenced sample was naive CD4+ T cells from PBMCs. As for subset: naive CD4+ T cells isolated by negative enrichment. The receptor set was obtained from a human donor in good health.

In DNA, the CDR3 is TGCGCCAGCAGCGCCGGGACTAGCGTTACCGGGGAGCTGTTTTTT. This sequence encodes CASSAGTSVTGELFF. This sequence joins TRBV5-1 and TRBJ2-2; 10 bases fit TRBD2. This CDR3 contains 15 residues. The trim removed 4 bases at V and 5 bases at J, leaving 5 bases unmatched. Germline V gene data show CDR1 as SGHRS and CDR2 as YFSETQ.

In DNA, the CDR3 is TGTGCCAGCAGCTTAGTTGTCGAGACGCAGTATTTT. It is translated as CASSLVVETQYF. The chain couples TRBV7-9 to TRBJ2-3; D call uncertain. The CDR3 is 12 residues long. V was cut by 1 base and J by 9 bases, with 8 bases left in between. Germline V lookup: CDR1 SEHNR, CDR2 FQNEAQ (reference sequence).

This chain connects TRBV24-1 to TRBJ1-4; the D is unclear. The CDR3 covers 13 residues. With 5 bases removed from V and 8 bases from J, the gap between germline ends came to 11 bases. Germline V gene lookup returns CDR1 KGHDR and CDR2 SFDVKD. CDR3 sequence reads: CATSAQAGEKLFF. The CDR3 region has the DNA TGTGCCACCAGTGCTCAGGCTGGGGAAAAACTGTTTTTT.

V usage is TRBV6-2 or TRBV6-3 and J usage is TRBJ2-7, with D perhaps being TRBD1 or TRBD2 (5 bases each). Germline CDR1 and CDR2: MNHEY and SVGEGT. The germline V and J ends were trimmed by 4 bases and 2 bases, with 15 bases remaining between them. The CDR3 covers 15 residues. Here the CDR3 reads CASSSTGTPPYEQYF. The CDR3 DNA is TGTGCCAGCAGTTCGACCGGGACGCCTCCCTACGAGCAGTACTTC.

CDR3 residues: CASSLDGGGEQYF. In nucleotides, the CDR3 is TGTGCCAGCAGCTTAGACGGTGGGGGCGAGCAGTACTTC. The gene calls are TRBV11-2 and TRBJ2-7; D may be TRBD1 or TRBD2 (5 bases each). The germline gives CDR1 SGHAT, CDR2 FQNNGV. With 0 bases removed from V and 6 bases from J, the gap between germline ends came to 9 bases. The CDR3 totals 13 residues.

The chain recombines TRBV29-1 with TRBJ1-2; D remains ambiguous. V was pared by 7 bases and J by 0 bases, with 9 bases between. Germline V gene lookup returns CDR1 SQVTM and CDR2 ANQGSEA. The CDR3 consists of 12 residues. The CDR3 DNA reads TGCAGCGCTGATGGGGCTAACTATGGCTACACCTTC. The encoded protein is CSADGANYGYTF.

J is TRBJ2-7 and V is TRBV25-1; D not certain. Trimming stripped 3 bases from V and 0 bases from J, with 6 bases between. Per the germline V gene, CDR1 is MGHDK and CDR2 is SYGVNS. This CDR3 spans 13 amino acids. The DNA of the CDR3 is TGTGCCAGCAGTGACAGGAGCTCCTACGAGCAGTACTTC. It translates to CASSDRSSYEQYF.